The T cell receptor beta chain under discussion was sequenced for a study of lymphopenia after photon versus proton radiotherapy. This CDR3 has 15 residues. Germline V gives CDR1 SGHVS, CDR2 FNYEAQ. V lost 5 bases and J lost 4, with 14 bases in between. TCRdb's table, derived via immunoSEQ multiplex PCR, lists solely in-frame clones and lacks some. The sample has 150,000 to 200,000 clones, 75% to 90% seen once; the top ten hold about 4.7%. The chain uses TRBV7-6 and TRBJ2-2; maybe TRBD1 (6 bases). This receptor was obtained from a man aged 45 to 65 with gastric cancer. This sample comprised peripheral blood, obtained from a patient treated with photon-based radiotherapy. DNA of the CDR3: TGTGCCAGCAGCGTCCAGGGGTTGAGCACCGGGGAGCTGTTTTTT. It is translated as CASSVQGLSTGELFF.